This TCR beta chain was identified during a study of CD8 T cells in Susac syndrome. Points from the study as a whole: The study admitted that it had a relatively small number of individuals in its TCR sequencing and HLA analysis.

The junction had 14 bases not matched to a gene; V was cut back by 0 bases and J by 5 bases. The CDR3 is 18 residues long. In germline, CDR1 is MNHEY, CDR2 SVGAGI. With random hexamers, roughly 0.5 to 1 ug RNA was reverse transcribed. One entry per CDR3 protein results from TCRdb running MiXCR on the immunoSEQ multiplex PCR reads. The data show a few hundred thousand distinct CDR3 sequences, nearly 97% seen once. Included as multiple sclerosis controls were treatment-naive patients who had stable or active relapsing-remitting disease. Purification of the CD8+ and CD4+ T cells relied on negative isolation, and TEMRA cells underwent FACS enrichment. This clonotype occurred once. No antigen is known for it.

The receptor's source is a human donor with multiple sclerosis. The chain recombines TRBV6-5 with TRBJ1-2; 8 bases are a match to TRBD1. The sequenced sample was CD4+ T cells from PBMCs. The CDR3 region is CASSYSPRPGGKKYGYTF. The CDR3, as DNA: TGTGCCAGCAGTTACTCACCTCGGCCAGGGGGCAAGAAATATGGCTACACCTTC.